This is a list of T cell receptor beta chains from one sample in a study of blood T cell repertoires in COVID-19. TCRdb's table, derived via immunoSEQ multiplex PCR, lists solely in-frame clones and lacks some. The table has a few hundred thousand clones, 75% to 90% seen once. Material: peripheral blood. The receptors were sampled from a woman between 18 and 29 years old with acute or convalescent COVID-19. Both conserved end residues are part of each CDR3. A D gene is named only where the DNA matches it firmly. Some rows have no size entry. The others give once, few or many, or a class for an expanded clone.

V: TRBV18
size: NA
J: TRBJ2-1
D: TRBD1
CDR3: CASSPNSGQGAYNEQFF
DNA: TGTGCCAGCTCACCAAATTCGGGACAGGGAGCCTACAATGAGCAGTTCTTC

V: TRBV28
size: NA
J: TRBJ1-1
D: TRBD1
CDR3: CASSGGQANTEAFF
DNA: TGTGCCAGCAGTGGGGGACAGGCCAACACTGAAGCTTTCTTT

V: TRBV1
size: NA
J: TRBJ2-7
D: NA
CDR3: CTSSQGGPGLAGGRSYEQYF
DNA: TGCACCAGCAGCCAAGGGGGCCCGGGACTAGCGGGAGGGCGCTCCTACGAGCAGTACTTC

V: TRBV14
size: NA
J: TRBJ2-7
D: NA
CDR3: CASSQGHRVGEQYF
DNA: TGTGCCAGCAGCCAAGGGCACAGGGTTGGCGAGCAGTACTTC

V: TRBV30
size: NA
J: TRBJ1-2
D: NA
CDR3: CAWGEGGARVYGYTF
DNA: TGTGCCTGGGGGGAGGGAGGGGCGCGTGTTTATGGCTACACCTTC

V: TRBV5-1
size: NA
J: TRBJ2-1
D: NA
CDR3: CASSRDVYNEQFF
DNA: TGCGCCAGCAGCCGGGATGTATACAATGAGCAGTTCTTC

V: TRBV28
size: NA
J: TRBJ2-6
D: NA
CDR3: CASSSDSSGANVLTF
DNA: TGTGCCAGCAGCTCCGACAGCTCTGGGGCCAACGTCCTGACTTTC

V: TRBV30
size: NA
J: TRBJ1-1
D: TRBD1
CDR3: CAWDRVGTEAFF
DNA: TGTGCCTGGGACAGGGTGGGGACTGAAGCTTTCTTT

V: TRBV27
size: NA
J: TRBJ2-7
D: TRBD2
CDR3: CASSPLAGPYEQYF
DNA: TGTGCCAGCAGTCCCCTAGCGGGTCCTTACGAGCAGTACTTC

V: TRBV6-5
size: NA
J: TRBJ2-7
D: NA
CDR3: CASRRTESYEQYF
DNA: TGTGCCAGCAGACGGACAGAGTCCTACGAGCAGTACTTC

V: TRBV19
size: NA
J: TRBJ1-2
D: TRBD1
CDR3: CASSVGTVRYGYTF
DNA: TGTGCCAGTAGTGTGGGGACAGTGCGCTATGGCTACACCTTC

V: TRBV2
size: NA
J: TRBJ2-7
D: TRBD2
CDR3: CASREGRREGEQYF
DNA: TGTGCCAGCAGGGAGGGTCGGAGGGAGGGCGAGCAGTACTTC

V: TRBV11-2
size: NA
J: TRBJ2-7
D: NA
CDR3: CASSFPGGEQYF
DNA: TGTGCCAGCAGCTTCCCCGGAGGCGAGCAGTACTTC

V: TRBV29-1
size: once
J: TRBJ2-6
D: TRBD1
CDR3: CSVGTGSSGANVLTF
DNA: TGCAGCGTTGGGACAGGCAGCTCTGGGGCCAACGTCCTGACTTTC

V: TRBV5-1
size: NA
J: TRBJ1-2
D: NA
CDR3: CASSPAGTNYGYTF
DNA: TGCGCCAGCAGCCCAGCAGGAACCAACTATGGCTACACCTTC

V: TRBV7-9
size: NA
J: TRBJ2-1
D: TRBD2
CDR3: CASSFRTSGSGSYNEQFF
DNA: TGTGCCAGCAGCTTTAGGACTAGCGGGTCTGGGTCCTACAATGAGCAGTTCTTC

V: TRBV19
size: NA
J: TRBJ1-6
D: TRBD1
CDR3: CASSVRDRGSPLHF
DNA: TGTGCCAGTAGTGTCCGGGACAGGGGTTCACCCCTCCACTTT

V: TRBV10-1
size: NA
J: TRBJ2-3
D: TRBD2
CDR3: CASSRGLSTDTQYF
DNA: TGCGCCAGCAGTCGGGGACTATCCACAGATACGCAGTATTTT

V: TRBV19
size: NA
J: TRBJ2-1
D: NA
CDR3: CASSYGSYNEQFF
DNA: TGTGCCAGTAGTTACGGTTCCTACAATGAGCAGTTCTTC

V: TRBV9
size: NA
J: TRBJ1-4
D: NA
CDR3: CASSLSGGSVEKLFF
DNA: TGTGCCAGCAGCCTCAGCGGCGGGTCGGTGGAAAAACTGTTTTTT

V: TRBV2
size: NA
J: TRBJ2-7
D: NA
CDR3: CASSEAPVGYEQYF
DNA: TGTGCCAGCAGTGAAGCGCCGGTTGGCTACGAGCAGTACTTC

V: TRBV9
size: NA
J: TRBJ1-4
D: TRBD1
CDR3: CASSFRTGGNEKLFF
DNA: TGTGCCAGCAGCTTTCGGACAGGGGGGAATGAAAAACTGTTTTTT

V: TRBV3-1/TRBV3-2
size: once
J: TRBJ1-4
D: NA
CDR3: CASSQLDRPNEKLFF
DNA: TGTGCCAGCAGCCAACTGGACAGACCCAATGAAAAACTGTTTTTT

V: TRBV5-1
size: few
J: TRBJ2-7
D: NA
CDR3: CASSSSYEQYF
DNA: TGCGCCAGCAGCTCTTCCTACGAGCAGTACTTC

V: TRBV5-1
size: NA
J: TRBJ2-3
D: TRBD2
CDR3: CASSFTSGGYTDTQYF
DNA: TGCGCCAGCAGCTTCACTAGCGGGGGGTACACAGATACGCAGTATTTT

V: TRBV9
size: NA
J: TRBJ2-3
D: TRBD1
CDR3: CASSDRGRTDTQYF
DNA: TGTGCCAGCAGCGACAGGGGGCGCACAGATACGCAGTATTTT

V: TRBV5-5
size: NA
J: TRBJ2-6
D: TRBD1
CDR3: CASSLQGSSSGANVLTF
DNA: TGTGCCAGCAGCTTACAGGGGTCGTCCTCTGGGGCCAACGTCCTGACTTTC

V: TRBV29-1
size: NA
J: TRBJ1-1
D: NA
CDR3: CSVSRGAQTEAFF
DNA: TGCAGCGTTAGCCGGGGGGCGCAGACTGAAGCTTTCTTT

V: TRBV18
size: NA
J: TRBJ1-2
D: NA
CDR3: CASSLDSNYGYTF
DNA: TGTGCCAGCTCACTAGACAGTAACTATGGCTACACCTTC

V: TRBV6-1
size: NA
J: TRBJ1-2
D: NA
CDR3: CASSEADRNYGYTF
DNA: TGTGCCAGCAGTGAAGCGGACAGAAACTATGGCTACACCTTC

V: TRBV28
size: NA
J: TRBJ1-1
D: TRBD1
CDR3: CASLLPGQGTVNTEAFF
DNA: TGTGCCAGTCTTCTACCGGGACAGGGGACAGTGAACACTGAAGCTTTCTTT

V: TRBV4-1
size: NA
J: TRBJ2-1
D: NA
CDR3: CASSQGGRGISSYNEQFF
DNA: TGCGCCAGCAGCCAAGGGGGTAGGGGGATCAGCTCCTACAATGAGCAGTTCTTC

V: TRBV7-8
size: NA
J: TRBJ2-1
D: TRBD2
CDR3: CASSSSGVSSYNEQFF
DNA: TGTGCCAGCAGCTCGAGCGGGGTCAGCTCCTACAATGAGCAGTTCTTC

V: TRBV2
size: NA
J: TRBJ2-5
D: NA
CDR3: CASSAPTEIQETQYF
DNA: TGTGCCAGCAGTGCCCCGACAGAGATCCAAGAGACCCAGTACTTC

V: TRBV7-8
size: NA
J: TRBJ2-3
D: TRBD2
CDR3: CASSRSGSSTDTQYF
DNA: TGTGCCAGCAGCCGAAGCGGGAGTTCCACAGATACGCAGTATTTT

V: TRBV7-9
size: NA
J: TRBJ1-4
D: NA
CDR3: CASSLVVAGDEKLFF
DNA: TGTGCCAGCAGCTTAGTCGTGGCAGGGGATGAAAAACTGTTTTTT

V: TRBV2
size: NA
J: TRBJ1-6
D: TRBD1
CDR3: CASSSDRGRNSPLHF
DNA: TGTGCCAGCAGTTCAGACAGGGGTCGAAATTCACCCCTCCACTTT

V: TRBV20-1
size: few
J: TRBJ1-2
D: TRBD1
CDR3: CSASWGDSLRRDF
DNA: TGCAGTGCTAGTTGGGGGGACAGCCTTAGGAGAGACTTC

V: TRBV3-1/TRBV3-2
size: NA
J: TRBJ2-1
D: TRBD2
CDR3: CASSPVSGGYNEQFF
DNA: TGTGCCAGCAGCCCCGTAAGCGGGGGGTACAATGAGCAGTTCTTC

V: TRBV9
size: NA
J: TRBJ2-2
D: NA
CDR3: CASSVARNTGELFF
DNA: TGTGCCAGCAGCGTAGCTAGAAACACCGGGGAGCTGTTTTTT

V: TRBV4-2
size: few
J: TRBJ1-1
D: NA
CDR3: CASSQDLVNTEAFF
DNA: TGTGCCAGCAGCCAAGATCTAGTGAACACTGAAGCTTTCTTT

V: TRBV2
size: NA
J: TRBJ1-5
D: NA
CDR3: CASRGPSQHF
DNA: TGTGCCAGCAGGGGCCCGTCCCAGCATTTT

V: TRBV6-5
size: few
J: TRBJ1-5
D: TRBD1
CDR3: CASSPRTGDQPQHF
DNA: TGTGCCAGCAGTCCCCGGACAGGGGATCAGCCCCAGCATTTT

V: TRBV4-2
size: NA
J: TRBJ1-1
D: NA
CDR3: CASSLRGEAFF
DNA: TGTGCCAGCAGCTTAAGGGGTGAAGCTTTCTTT

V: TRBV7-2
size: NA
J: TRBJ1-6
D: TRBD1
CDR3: CASSLVGTDYNSPLHF
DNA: TGTGCCAGCAGCTTAGTAGGGACAGACTATAATTCACCCCTCCACTTT

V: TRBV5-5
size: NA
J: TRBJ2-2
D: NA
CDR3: CASSFDRNTGELFF
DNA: TGTGCCAGCAGCTTCGACAGGAACACCGGGGAGCTGTTTTTT

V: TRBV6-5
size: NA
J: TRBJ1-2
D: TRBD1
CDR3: CASTETGGYGYTF
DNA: TGTGCCAGCACCGAGACAGGGGGCTATGGCTACACCTTC

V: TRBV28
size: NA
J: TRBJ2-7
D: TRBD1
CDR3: CASSSRTGQGEQYF
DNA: TGTGCCAGCAGTTCCCGGACCGGACAGGGGGAGCAGTACTTC

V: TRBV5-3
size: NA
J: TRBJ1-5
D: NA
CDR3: CARSLGQPGENQPQHF
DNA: TGTGCCAGAAGCTTGGGGCAGCCCGGGGAGAATCAGCCCCAGCATTTT

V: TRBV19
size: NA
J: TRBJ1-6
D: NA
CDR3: CASSIRGNSPLHF
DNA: TGTGCCAGTAGTATTAGGGGGAATTCACCCCTCCACTTT

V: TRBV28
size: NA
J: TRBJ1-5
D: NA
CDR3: CASGGGRKYQPQHF
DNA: TGTGCCAGCGGCGGAGGGAGGAAATATCAGCCCCAGCATTTT

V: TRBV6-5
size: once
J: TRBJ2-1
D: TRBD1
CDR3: CASSSPSQGALDEQFF
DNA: TGTGCCAGCAGTTCACCTAGCCAGGGGGCATTGGATGAGCAGTTCTTC

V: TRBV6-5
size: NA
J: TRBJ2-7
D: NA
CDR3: CASSSPRYEQYF
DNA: TGTGCCAGCAGTTCCCCTCGCTACGAGCAGTACTTC

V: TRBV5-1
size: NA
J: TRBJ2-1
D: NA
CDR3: CASSLDSYNEQFF
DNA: TGCGCCAGCAGCCTAGATTCCTACAATGAGCAGTTCTTC